Presented here are 18 T cell receptor beta chains from one specimen sequenced in a study of PD-L1 blockade in urothelial cancer. The data were produced by immunoSEQ multiplex PCR, yet TCRdb's version contains in-frame clones alone and is incomplete. The sample consists of roughly 50,000 clones, approximately 90% of them appearing once. The time point was: pretreatment peripheral blood. This sample comprised PBMCs, obtained around atezolizumab (anti-PD-L1) treatment. The receptor set was obtained from a woman aged 60-75 years with urothelial cancer.

The chain has TRBV5-1 and TRBJ2-1, with TRBD2 matching 10 bases. Germline V gene sequence: CDR1 SGHRS, CDR2 YFSETQ. V shed 2 bases, J shed 0 bases, and the junction held 14 bases outside the gene matches. The CDR3 consists of 20 residues. The CDR3 here is CASSFSSSSGGPSSYNEQFF. The CDR3 coding sequence is TGCGCCAGCAGCTTCAGTAGCTCTAGCGGGGGCCCGAGCTCCTACAATGAGCAGTTCTTC.

The gene calls are TRBV28 and TRBJ1-1; D ambiguous. Germline V gene sequence: CDR1 MDHEN, CDR2 SYDVKM. The CDR3 loop spans 13 amino acids. The V gene lost 3 bases and the J gene lost 0 bases, with 5 bases spanning the gap. The CDR3 DNA is TGTGCCAGCAGTTTGGCGGTGAACACTGAAGCTTTCTTT. Amino acids: CASSLAVNTEAFF.

The chain has TRBV25-1 and TRBJ2-2; 14 nucleotides align to TRBD2. This CDR3 contains 15 residues. The junction had 1 base not matched to a gene; V was cut back by 4 bases and J by 6 bases. Germline V lookup: CDR1 MGHDK, CDR2 SYGVNS. The CDR3 sequence is CASSATSGGAGELFF. CDR3 sequence (DNA): TGTGCCAGCAGTGCGACTAGCGGGGGGGCCGGGGAGCTGTTTTTT.

V usage is TRBV27 and J usage is TRBJ2-7, with 10 positions matching TRBD2. J was trimmed by 3 bases and V by 4 bases; bases with no gene match: 6. This CDR3 has 15 residues. CDR1 MNHEY and CDR2 SMNVEV come from the germline V gene (reference sequence). Here the CDR3 reads CASSYRTSGDYEQYF. The CDR3 region has the DNA TGTGCCAGCAGTTATCGGACTAGCGGAGACTACGAGCAGTACTTC.

The chain carries TRBV7-2 and TRBJ1-6; no clear D. The V end was cut by 5 bases, the J end by 10 bases, with 12 bases between. The CDR3 loop spans 13 amino acids. From germline, CDR1 is SGHTA and CDR2 FQGNSA. CDR3 amino acids: CASSPIAGSPLHF. The CDR3 DNA reads as TGTGCCAGCAGCCCTATAGCTGGCTCACCCCTCCACTTT.

The CDR3 nucleotides read TGTGCCAGCTCAACGACCCGAGGAGGAGATACGCAGTATTTT. Protein sequence: CASSTTRGGDTQYF. The chain recombines TRBV18 with TRBJ2-3; TRBD2 is a possible D gene (5 bases). The CDR3 sequence is 14 residues long. With 5 bases removed from V and 5 bases from J, the gap between germline ends came to 14 bases. Germline CDR1 KGHSH, CDR2 LQKENI.

This clone was counted only a few times. This chain connects TRBV9 to TRBJ2-5, with 8 bases identical to TRBD1. After removal of 6 bases from V and 3 bases from J, the junction contained 7 bases not matched to a gene. The CDR3 contains 14 residues. Per the germline V gene, CDR1 is SGDLS and CDR2 is YYNGEE. CDR3 coding DNA: TGTGCCAGCACGACAGGGGAAGGGGAAGAGACCCAGTACTTC. This gives the protein CASTTGEGEETQYF. The full variable domain, its missing parts supplied by reference TRBV9 and TRBJ2-5, is DSGVTQTPKHLITATGQRVTLRCSPRSGDLSVYWYQQSLDQGLQFLIQYYNGEERAKGNILERFSAQQFPDLHSELNLSSLELGDSALYFCASTTGEGEETQYFGPGTRLLVL.

V and J are TRBV6-5 and TRBJ1-1, with D unclear. Germline values: CDR1 MNHEY, CDR2 SVGAGI. The CDR3 contains 12 residues. Trimming shortened V by 8 bases and J by 4 bases, and 11 bases separated the two germline ends. In DNA form, the CDR3 reads TGTGCCAGCGAGGGTGGAAGCACTGAAGCTTTCTTT. Translating it yields CASEGGSTEAFF.

The DNA for the CDR3 is TGTGCCAGCTCACTAACCAGATCCCAGGGAGGTGAAAAACTGTTTTTT. The encoded protein is CASSLTRSQGGEKLFF. The chain carries TRBV18 and TRBJ1-4, with D tentatively TRBD1 (5 bases). Germline-derived CDR1 and CDR2 are KGHSH and LQKENI. CDR3 length equals 16 residues. Trimming shortened V by 4 bases and J by 7 bases, and 19 bases separated the two germline ends.

The chain employs TRBV7-2 and TRBJ2-3, with D maybe TRBD2 (6 bases). V dropped 3 bases and J dropped 5 bases, with 15 bases sitting between them. CDR1 and CDR2 (germline): SGHTA, FQGNSA. This CDR3 comprises 15 residues. The CDR3 DNA sequence: TGTGCCAGCAGCTTCACCCTGGGAGGCGGAGATACGCAGTATTTT. This encodes CASSFTLGGGDTQYF.

This clone has only one observation. The genes are TRBV10-3 and TRBJ1-6; weak D call: TRBD1 (5 bases). The CDR3 spans 15 residues. Trimming left V 6 bases short and J 5 bases short, with 14 bases between. Per the germline V gene, CDR1 is ENHRY and CDR2 is SYGVKD. The CDR3 DNA follows: TGTGCCATCAGGCCCAGGGTACAAGATAATTCACCCCTCCACTTT. Protein sequence: CAIRPRVQDNSPLHF.

This chain uses TRBV9 with TRBJ2-1, with D possibly being TRBD1 (5 bases). The CDR3 runs 15 residues. The ends were cut back, 0 bases at V and 7 bases at J, with 14 bases in the middle. Germline V gene data show CDR1 as SGDLS and CDR2 as YYNGEE. The CDR3 protein is CASSVEGVLGNEQFF. The DNA for the CDR3 is TGTGCCAGCAGCGTAGAAGGGGTACTGGGGAATGAGCAGTTCTTC. The full variable domain, with the rest looked up from reference TRBV9 and TRBJ2-1, is DSGVTQTPKHLITATGQRVTLRCSPRSGDLSVYWYQQSLDQGLQFLIQYYNGEERAKGNILERFSAQQFPDLHSELNLSSLELGDSALYFCASSVEGVLGNEQFFGPGTRLTVL.

The chain combines TRBV29-1 with TRBJ2-7; 11 bases match TRBD2. Germline V gene sequence: CDR1 SQVTM, CDR2 ANQGSEA. J was trimmed by 4 bases and V by 8 bases; bases with no gene match: 10. The CDR3 spans 14 residues. The CDR3 spells CSIRTSGLIYEQYF. The CDR3 nucleotides are TGCAGCATAAGGACTAGCGGGCTGATATACGAGCAGTACTTC.

The chain has TRBV5-1 and TRBJ2-2, with 7 nucleotides matching TRBD1. Germline CDR1 SGHRS, CDR2 YFSETQ. Unmatched junction bases numbered 9, after V lost 4 bases and J lost 3 bases. The CDR3 consists of 16 residues. CDR3 in DNA: TGCGCCAGCAGCAAAACAGGGGCTGGATACACCGGGGAGCTGTTTTTT. Protein product: CASSKTGAGYTGELFF.

V is TRBV10-3 and J is TRBJ1-1, with D perhaps matching TRBD1 (6 bases). The CDR3 length is 15 residues. The germline V gene encodes CDR1 ENHRY and CDR2 SYGVKD. Trimming shortened V by 4 bases and J by 3 bases, and 15 bases separated the two germline ends. In DNA form, the CDR3 reads TGTGCCATCAGTGCACGCGGGGGGCGAGACACTGAAGCTTTCTTT. This sequence encodes CAISARGGRDTEAFF.

This chain uses TRBV5-4 with TRBJ2-7; no clear D gene. Germline CDR1 and CDR2: SGHNT and YYREEE (reference sequence). This CDR3 is built from 13 residues. V shed 4 bases and J shed 1 base, with 9 bases lying between them. Here the CDR3 DNA reads TGTGCCAGCAGCCGTGACACGTCCTACGAGCAGTACTTC. As protein: CASSRDTSYEQYF.

Remarks on this clone: The sample carries other DNA sequences with the same CDR3. The chain carries TRBV6-4 and TRBJ2-2, with 9 bases fitting TRBD1. The CDR3 totals 14 residues. V lost 6 bases and J lost 5; bases outside the gene matches: 4. Germline values: CDR1 MRHNA, CDR2 SNTAGT. This CDR3 reads CASRGQGPTGELFF. The CDR3 DNA reads TGTGCCAGCAGGGGACAGGGACCTACCGGGGAGCTGTTTTTT.

The V call is TRBV19, the J call TRBJ1-1, with D tentatively TRBD1 (5 bases). V was clipped by 6 bases and J by 1 base, with 9 bases between them. The CDR3 contains 13 residues. Germline assignment: CDR1 LNHDA and CDR2 SQIVND (reference sequence). DNA for the CDR3: TGTGCCAGTAGCTCAGACAGGAACACTGAAGCTTTCTTT. Its translation is CASSSDRNTEAFF.